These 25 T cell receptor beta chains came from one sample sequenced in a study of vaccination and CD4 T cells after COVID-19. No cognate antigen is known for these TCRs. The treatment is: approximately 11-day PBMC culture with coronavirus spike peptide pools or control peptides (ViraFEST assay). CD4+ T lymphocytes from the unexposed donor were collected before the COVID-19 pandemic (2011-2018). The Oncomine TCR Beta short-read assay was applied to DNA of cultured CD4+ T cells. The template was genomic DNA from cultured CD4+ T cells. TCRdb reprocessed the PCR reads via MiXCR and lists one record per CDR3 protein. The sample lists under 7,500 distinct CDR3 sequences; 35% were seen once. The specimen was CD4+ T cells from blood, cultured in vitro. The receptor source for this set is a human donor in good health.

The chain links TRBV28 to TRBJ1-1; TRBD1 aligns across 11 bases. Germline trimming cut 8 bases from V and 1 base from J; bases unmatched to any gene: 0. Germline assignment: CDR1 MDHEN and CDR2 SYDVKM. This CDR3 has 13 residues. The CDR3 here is CASGTGGNTEAFF. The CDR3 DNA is TGTGCCAGCGGGACAGGGGGGAACACTGAAGCTTTCTTT.

CDR3 DNA sequence: TGTGCCAGCAGTCCCGGGGGCTGGGAGCAGTACTTC. Residues: CASSPGGWEQYF. The rearrangement uses TRBV6-1 and TRBJ2-7; D is perhaps TRBD1 or TRBD2 (6 bases each). Deletions cut 5 bases from V and 7 bases from J, with 12 bases between. The CDR3 has 12 residues. CDR1 and CDR2 (germline): MNHNS, SASEGT.

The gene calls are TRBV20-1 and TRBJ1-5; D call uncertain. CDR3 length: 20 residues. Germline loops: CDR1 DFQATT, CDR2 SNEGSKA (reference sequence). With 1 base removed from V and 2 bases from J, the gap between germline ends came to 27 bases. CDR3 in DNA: TGCAGTGCTAGAGGCGGGTTGGGGTTTAAGAACCGGTTATGCAATCAGCCCCAGCATTTT. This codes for CSARGGLGFKNRLCNQPQHF.

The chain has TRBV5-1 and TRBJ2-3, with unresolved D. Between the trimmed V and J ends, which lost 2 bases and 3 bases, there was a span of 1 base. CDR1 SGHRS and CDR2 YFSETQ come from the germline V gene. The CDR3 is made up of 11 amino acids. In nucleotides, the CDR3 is TGCGCCAGCAGCTTTACAGATACGCAGTATTTT. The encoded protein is CASSFTDTQYF. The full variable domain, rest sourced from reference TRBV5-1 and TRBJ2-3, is KAGVTQTPRYLIKTRGQQVTLSCSPISGHRSVSWYQQTPGQGLQFLFEYFSETQRNKGNFPGRFSGRQFSNSRSEMNVSTLELGDSALYLCASSFTDTQYFGPGTRLTVL.

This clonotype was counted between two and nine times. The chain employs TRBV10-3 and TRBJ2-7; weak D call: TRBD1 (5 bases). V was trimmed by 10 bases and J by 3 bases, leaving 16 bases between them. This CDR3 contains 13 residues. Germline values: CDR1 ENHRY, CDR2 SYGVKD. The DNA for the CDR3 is TGTGCCACAGGGCCAGCTCTTGACTACGAGCAGTACTTC. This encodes CATGPALDYEQYF.

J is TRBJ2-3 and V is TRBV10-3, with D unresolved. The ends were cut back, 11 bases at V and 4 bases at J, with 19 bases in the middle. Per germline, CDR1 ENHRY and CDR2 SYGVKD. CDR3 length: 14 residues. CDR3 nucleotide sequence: TGTGCCGCCAACTCCCCAAAGGATGCAGATACGCAGTATTTT. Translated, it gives CAANSPKDADTQYF.

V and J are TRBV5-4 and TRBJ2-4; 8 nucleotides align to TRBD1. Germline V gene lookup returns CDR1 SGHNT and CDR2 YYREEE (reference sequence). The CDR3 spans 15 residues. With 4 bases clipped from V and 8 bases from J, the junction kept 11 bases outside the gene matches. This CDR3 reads CASSKTGGIGDIQYF. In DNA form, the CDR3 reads TGTGCCAGCAGCAAAACAGGGGGAATTGGGGACATTCAGTACTTC.

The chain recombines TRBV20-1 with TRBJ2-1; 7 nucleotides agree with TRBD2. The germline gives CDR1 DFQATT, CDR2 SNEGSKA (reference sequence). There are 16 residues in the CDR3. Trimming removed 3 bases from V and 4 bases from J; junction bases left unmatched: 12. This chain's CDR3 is CSARTGAGLTYNEQFF. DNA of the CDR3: TGCAGTGCTAGGACTGGTGCGGGACTAACATACAATGAGCAGTTCTTC.

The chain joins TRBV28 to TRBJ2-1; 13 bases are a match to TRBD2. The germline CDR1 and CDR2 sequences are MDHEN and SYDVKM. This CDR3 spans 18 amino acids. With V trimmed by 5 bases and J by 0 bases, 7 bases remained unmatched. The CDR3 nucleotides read TGTGCCAGCAGTCCCGGGACTAGCGGGGATAGCTCCTACAATGAGCAGTTCTTC. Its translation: CASSPGTSGDSSYNEQFF.

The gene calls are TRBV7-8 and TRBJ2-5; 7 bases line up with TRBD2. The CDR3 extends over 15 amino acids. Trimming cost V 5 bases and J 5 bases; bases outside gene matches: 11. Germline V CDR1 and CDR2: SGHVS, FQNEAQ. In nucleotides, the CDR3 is TGTGCCAGCAGCCAGACGCTGGGGGGGGGGGAGACCCAGTACTTC. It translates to CASSQTLGGGETQYF.

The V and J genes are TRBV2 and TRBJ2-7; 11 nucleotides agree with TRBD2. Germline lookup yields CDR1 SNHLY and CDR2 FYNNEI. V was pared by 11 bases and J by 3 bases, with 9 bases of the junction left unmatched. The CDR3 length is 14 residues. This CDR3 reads CAGRTSGSYYEQYF. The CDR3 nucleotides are TGTGCCGGAAGGACTAGCGGGTCCTACTACGAGCAGTACTTC.

The CDR3 here is CASRTSGGAYEQYF. The CDR3 nucleotides read TGTGCCAGTAGAACTAGCGGAGGGGCCTACGAGCAGTACTTC. The J gene is TRBJ2-7, the V gene TRBV19, with 8 bases lining up with TRBD2. The CDR3 sequence is 14 residues long. Germline CDR1 LNHDA, CDR2 SQIVND (reference sequence). J was trimmed by 2 bases and V by 6 bases; bases with no gene match: 6.

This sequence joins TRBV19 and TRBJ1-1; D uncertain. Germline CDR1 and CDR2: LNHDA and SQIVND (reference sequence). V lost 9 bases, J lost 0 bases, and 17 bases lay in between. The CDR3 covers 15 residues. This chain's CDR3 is CASGGPIPMNTEAFF. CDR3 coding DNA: TGTGCCAGCGGTGGCCCCATACCTATGAACACTGAAGCTTTCTTT.

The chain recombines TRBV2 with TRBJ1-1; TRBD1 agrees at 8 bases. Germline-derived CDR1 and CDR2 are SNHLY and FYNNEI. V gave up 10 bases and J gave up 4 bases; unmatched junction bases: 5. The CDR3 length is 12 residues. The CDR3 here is CATQGAGTEAFF. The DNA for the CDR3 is TGTGCCACCCAGGGGGCCGGCACTGAAGCTTTCTTT. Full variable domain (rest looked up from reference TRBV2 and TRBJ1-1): EPEVTQTPSHQVTQMGQEVILRCVPISNHLYFYWYRQILGQKVEFLVSFYNNEISEKSEIFDDQFSVERPDGSNFTLKIRSTKLEDSAMYFCATQGAGTEAFFGQGTRLTVV.

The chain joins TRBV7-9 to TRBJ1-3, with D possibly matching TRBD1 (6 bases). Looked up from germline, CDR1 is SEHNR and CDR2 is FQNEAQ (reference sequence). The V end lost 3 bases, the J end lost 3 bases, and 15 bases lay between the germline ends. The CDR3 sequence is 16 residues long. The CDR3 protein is CASSFLVTGSGNTIYF. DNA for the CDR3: TGTGCCAGCAGCTTCCTTGTGACAGGAAGTGGAAACACCATATATTTT.

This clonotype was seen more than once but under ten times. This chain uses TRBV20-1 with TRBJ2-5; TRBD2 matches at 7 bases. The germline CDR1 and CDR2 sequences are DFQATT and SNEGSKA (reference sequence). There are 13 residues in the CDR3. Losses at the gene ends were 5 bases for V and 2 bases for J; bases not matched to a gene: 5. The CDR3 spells CSAPRGDQETQYF. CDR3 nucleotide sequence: TGCAGTGCTCCTCGGGGGGATCAAGAGACCCAGTACTTC.

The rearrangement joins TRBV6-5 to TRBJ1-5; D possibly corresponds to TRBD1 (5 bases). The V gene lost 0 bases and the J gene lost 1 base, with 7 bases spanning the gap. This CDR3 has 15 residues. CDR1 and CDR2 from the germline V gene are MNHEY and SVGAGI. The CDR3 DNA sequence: TGTGCCAGCAGTTACTCTAGGGACAGCAATCAGCCCCAGCATTTT. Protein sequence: CASSYSRDSNQPQHF.

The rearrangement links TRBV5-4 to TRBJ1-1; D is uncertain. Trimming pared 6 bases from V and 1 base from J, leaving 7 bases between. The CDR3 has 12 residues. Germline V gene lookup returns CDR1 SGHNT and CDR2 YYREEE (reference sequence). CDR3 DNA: TGTGCCAGCATTGCGAGGAACACTGAAGCTTTCTTT. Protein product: CASIARNTEAFF. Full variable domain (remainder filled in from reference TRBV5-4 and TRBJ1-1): ETGVTQSPTHLIKTRGQQVTLRCSSQSGHNTVSWYQQALGQGPQFIFQYYREEENGRGNFPPRFSGLQFPNYSSELNVNALELDDSALYLCASIARNTEAFFGQGTRLTVV.

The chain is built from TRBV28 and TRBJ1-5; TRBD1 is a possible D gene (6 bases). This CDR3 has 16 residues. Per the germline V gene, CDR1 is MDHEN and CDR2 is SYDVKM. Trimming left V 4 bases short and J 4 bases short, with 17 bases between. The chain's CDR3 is CASSSTRGQQNQPQHF. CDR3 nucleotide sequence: TGTGCCAGCAGTTCCACTCGCGGACAGCAAAATCAGCCCCAGCATTTT.

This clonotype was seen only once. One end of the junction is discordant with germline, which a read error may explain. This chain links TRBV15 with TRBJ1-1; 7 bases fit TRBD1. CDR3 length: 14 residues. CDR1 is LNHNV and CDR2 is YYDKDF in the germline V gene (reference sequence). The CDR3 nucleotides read TGTACCACCAGCTCCGGGACAGCGAACACTGAAGCTTTCTTT. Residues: CTTSSGTANTEAFF.

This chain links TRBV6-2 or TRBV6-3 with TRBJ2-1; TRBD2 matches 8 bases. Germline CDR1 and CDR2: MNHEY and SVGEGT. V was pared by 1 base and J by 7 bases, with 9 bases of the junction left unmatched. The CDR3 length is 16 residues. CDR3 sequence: CASSYYHGRAGNEQFF. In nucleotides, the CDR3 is TGTGCCAGCAGTTACTATCACGGGAGGGCCGGGAATGAGCAGTTCTTC.

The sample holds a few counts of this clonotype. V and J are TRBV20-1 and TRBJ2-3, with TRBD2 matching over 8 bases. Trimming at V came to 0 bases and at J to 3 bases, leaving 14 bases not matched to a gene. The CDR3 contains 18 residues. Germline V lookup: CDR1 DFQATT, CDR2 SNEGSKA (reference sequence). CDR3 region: CSAREPSGPSYTTDTQYF. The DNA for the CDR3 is TGCAGTGCTAGAGAACCTAGCGGGCCGTCCTACACTACAGATACGCAGTATTTT.

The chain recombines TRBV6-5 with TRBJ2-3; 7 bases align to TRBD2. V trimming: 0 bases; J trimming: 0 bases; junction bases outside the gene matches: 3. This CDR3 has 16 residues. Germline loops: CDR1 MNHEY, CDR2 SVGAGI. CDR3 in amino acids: CASSYSSGLSTDTQYF. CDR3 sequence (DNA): TGTGCCAGCAGTTACTCTAGCGGGTTGAGCACAGATACGCAGTATTTT.

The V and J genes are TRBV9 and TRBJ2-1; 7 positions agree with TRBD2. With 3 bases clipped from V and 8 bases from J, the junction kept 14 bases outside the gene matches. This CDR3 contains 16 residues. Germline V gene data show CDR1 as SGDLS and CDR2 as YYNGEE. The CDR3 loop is CASSDPAGVPIDEQFF. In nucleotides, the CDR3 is TGTGCCAGCAGCGATCCCGCGGGGGTTCCTATCGATGAGCAGTTCTTC.

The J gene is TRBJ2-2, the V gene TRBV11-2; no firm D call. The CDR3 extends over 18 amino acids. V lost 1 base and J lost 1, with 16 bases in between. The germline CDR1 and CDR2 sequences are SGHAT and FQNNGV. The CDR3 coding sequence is TGTGCCAGCAGCTTAGGGACCCTGACCTCGGGGAACACCGGGGAGCTGTTTTTT. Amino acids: CASSLGTLTSGNTGELFF. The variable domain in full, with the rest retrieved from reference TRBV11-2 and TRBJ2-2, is EAGVAQSPRYKIIEKRQSVAFWCNPISGHATLYWYQQILGQGPKLLIQFQNNGVVDDSQLPKDRFSAERLKGVDSTLKIQPAKLEDSAVYLCASSLGTLTSGNTGELFFGEGSRLTVL.